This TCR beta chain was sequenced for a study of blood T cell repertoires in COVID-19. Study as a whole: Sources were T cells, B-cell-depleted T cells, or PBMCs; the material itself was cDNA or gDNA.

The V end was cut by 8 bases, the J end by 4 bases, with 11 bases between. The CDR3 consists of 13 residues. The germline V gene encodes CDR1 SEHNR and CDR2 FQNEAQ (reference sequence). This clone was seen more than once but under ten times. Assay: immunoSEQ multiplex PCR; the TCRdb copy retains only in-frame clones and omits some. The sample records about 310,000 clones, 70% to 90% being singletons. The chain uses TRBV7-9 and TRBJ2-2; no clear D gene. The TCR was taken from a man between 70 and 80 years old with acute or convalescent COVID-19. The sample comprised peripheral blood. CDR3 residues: CASSYGSTGELFF. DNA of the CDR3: TGTGCCAGCTCGTACGGGTCCACCGGGGAGCTGTTTTTT.